Listed here are 4 T cell receptor beta chains from one sample, sequenced in a study of human T cells and chemical hapten exposure. Documented time point: patch test 3, about 24 weeks after DPC sensitization. Treatment of the sample: therapeutic diphenylcyclopropenone sensitization with weekly scalp DPC. Via MiXCR, TCRdb re-called the RACE reads, giving one row per CDR3 protein. The table records over 55,000 distinct CDR3 sequences, 11% of them present only once. The sample in question was whole blood, obtained in connection with sensitization to the hapten diphenylcyclopropenone (DPC). These receptors all come from a woman aged 45-59 years with alopecia areata. Some clones in this sample may be carry-over from other donors' samples.

This clonotype was seen at least ten times. The gene calls are TRBV11-2 and TRBJ2-1; TRBD2 is a possible D gene (6 bases). Germline loops: CDR1 SGHAT, CDR2 FQNNGV. CDR3 length: 16 residues. V was cut by 5 bases and J by 4 bases, with 18 bases left in between. This CDR3 is CASSGGTGTGYNEQFF. CDR3 DNA: TGTGCCAGCAGCGGCGGGACGGGCACCGGTTACAATGAGCAGTTCTTC.

This clonotype was counted at least ten times. The chain joins TRBV29-1 to TRBJ1-1; D perhaps matches TRBD1 (5 bases). The CDR3 is made up of 12 amino acids. The V end lost 6 bases, the J end lost 0 bases, and 8 bases lay between the germline ends. Germline CDR1 SQVTM, CDR2 ANQGSEA. The DNA of the CDR3 is TGCAGCGTCTACAGGATGAACACTGAAGCTTTCTTT. This encodes CSVYRMNTEAFF.

This clonotype was observed a handful of times. The J gene is TRBJ2-1, the V gene TRBV6-1; TRBD2 aligns across 10 bases. The CDR3 consists of 14 residues. Trimming cost V 6 bases and J 5 bases; bases outside gene matches: 4. The germline V gene encodes CDR1 MNHNS and CDR2 SASEGT. The CDR3 nucleotides are TGTGCCAGCAGGACGGGACTAGCGAACAATGAGCAGTTCTTC. This codes for CASRTGLANNEQFF.

This clonotype was counted at least ten times. The V and J genes are TRBV12-3 or TRBV12-4 and TRBJ2-6; D ambiguous. Between the trimmed V and J ends, which lost 3 bases and 0 bases, there was a span of 9 bases. The CDR3 totals 16 residues. The CDR3 here is CASSFRPVSGANVLTF. CDR3 nucleotide sequence: TGTGCCAGCAGTTTTCGACCCGTCTCTGGGGCCAACGTCCTGACTTTC.